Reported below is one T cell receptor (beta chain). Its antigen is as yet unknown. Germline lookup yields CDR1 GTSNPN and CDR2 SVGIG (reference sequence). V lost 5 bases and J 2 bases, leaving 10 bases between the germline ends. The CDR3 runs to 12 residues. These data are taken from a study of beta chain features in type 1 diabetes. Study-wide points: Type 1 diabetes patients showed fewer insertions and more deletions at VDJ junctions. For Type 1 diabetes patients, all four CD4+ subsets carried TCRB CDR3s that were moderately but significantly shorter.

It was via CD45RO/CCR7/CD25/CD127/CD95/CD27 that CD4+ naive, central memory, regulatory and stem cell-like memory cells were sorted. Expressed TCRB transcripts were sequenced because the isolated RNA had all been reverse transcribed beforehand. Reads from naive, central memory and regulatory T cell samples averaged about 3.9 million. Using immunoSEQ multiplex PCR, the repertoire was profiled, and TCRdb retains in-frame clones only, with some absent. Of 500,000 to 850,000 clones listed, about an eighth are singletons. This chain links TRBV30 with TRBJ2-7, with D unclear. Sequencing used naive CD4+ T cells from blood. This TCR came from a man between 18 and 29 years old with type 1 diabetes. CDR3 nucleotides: TGTGCCTGGGGGGTACAAACCTACGAGCAGTACTTC. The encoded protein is CAWGVQTYEQYF.